The 23 T cell receptor beta chains reported below all come from one sample, sequenced in a study of regulatory and conventional T cells in RAG deficiency. Blood CD4+ CD25-low CD127-high conventional T cells supplied the genomic DNA template. The assay was immunoSEQ multiplex PCR, and TCRdb's table has in-frame clones only and misses some. Of tens of thousands of clones listed, 90% are singletons. The same data also contributed to another study, on regulatory T cells. That source reports: The primer mix had 52 TRBV and 13 TRBJ primers.

The sample consisted of CD4+ effector T cells sorted from blood. The receptors were sampled from a human donor in good health.

The chain has TRBV19 and TRBJ1-2, with D maybe TRBD1 (5 bases). CDR3 length equals 13 residues. CDR1 is LNHDA, CDR2 SQIVND, per germline (reference sequence). The V end was cut by 7 bases, the J end by 2 bases, with 11 bases between. The CDR3 loop reads CASTGTGNYGYTF. In DNA form, the CDR3 reads TGTGCCAGTACCGGGACGGGAAACTATGGCTACACCTTC.

V gene TRBV2 combines with J gene TRBJ2-2, with a possible D match to TRBD2 (5 bases). The CDR3 spans 14 residues. The germline V gene encodes CDR1 SNHLY and CDR2 FYNNEI. V was pared by 7 bases and J by 2 bases, with 11 bases between. The CDR3 DNA is TGTGCCAGCAACCCCCGGGGAAACACCGGGGAGCTGTTTTTT. Its translation: CASNPRGNTGELFF.

J is TRBJ2-3 and V is TRBV7-9, with 9 positions matching TRBD2. The CDR3 runs to 15 residues. V gave up 1 base and J gave up 1 base; unmatched junction bases: 0. Germline values: CDR1 SEHNR, CDR2 FQNEAQ (reference sequence). The CDR3 here is CASSLVAGGTDTQYF. The CDR3 DNA reads TGTGCCAGCAGCTTAGTAGCGGGAGGCACAGATACGCAGTATTTT.

J is TRBJ2-1 and V is TRBV6-4; D is possibly TRBD2 (6 bases). CDR1 is MRHNA, CDR2 SNTAGT, per germline. The CDR3 is 16 residues long. The V gene lost 7 bases and the J gene lost 6 bases, with 22 bases spanning the gap. In DNA form, the CDR3 reads TGTGCCAGCACGGGAGTCACGCCAAAGAGTGGCAATGAGCAGTTCTTC. Amino acids: CASTGVTPKSGNEQFF.

CDR3 amino acids: CASSPEQGALSGNTIYF. Here the CDR3 DNA reads TGCGCCAGCAGCCCGGAACAGGGGGCCCTCTCTGGAAACACCATATATTTT. The V gene is TRBV5-1, the J gene TRBJ1-3, with TRBD1 matching over 9 bases. From germline, CDR1 is SGHRS and CDR2 YFSETQ. J gave up 0 bases and V 4 bases, and 8 bases lay outside the gene matches. The CDR3 loop spans 17 amino acids.

The CDR3 nucleotides are TGTGCCAGCAGCTTCCCGGGACTACCCCCAGAGACCCAGTACTTC. Residues: CASSFPGLPPETQYF. The chain links TRBV7-2 to TRBJ2-5; 7 bases are shared with TRBD2. The V gene's germline CDR1 is SGHTA and CDR2 FQGNSA. V trimming: 3 bases; J trimming: 4 bases; junction bases outside the gene matches: 8. The CDR3 length is 15 residues.

J is TRBJ1-3 and V is TRBV19; 10 bases line up with TRBD1. V was clipped by 4 bases and J by 3 bases; unmatched bases: 9. The length of the CDR3 is 17 residues. Germline V lookup: CDR1 LNHDA, CDR2 SQIVND (reference sequence). DNA for the CDR3: TGTGCCAGTAGTACCTCTTGGGACAGGGGAGGTGGAAACACCATATATTTT. The encoded protein is CASSTSWDRGGGNTIYF. The entire variable domain, with the rest obtained from reference TRBV19 and TRBJ1-3, is as follows: DGGITQSPKYLFRKEGQNVTLSCEQNLNHDAMYWYRQDPGQGLRLIYYSQIVNDFQKGDIAEGYSVSREKKESFPLTVTSAQKNPTAFYLCASSTSWDRGGGNTIYFGEGSWLTVV.

The V and J genes are TRBV28 and TRBJ2-4; 8 nucleotides match TRBD1. The J segment lost 0 bases and the V segment lost 2 bases, leaving 9 bases of the junction unmatched. Germline loops: CDR1 MDHEN, CDR2 SYDVKM. This CDR3 region has 18 residues. The CDR3 protein is CASSLPGTGIVAKNIQYF. The CDR3 DNA follows: TGTGCCAGCAGTTTACCAGGGACAGGCATAGTAGCCAAAAACATTCAGTACTTC.

V usage is TRBV5-3 and J usage is TRBJ1-3, with D hard to call. TRBV5-3 qualifies as an ORF whose function is uncertain. The CDR3 covers 16 residues. V lost 2 bases, J lost 0 bases, and 12 bases lay in between. As DNA, the CDR3 is TGTGCCAGAAGCTTCGGCAGGACCTTCTCTGGAAACACCATATATTTT. It codes for CARSFGRTFSGNTIYF.

Only one count was recorded for this clone. This CDR3 is also generated by other DNA sequences in the sample. V gene TRBV19 combines with J gene TRBJ2-6; 12 bases agree with TRBD1. This CDR3 is built from 19 residues. Germline-derived CDR1 and CDR2 are LNHDA and SQIVND (reference sequence). V was pared by 4 bases and J by 4 bases, with 11 bases of the junction left unmatched. In DNA form, the CDR3 reads TGTGCCAGTAGTAGGAAACCGGGACAGGGGGCAAGGGGGGCCAACGTCCTGACTTTC. Translating gives CASSRKPGQGARGANVLTF.

The chain carries TRBV6-5 and TRBJ1-5; no reliable D call. Germline-derived CDR1 and CDR2 are MNHEY and SVGAGI. This CDR3 comprises 15 residues. Trimming shortened V by 0 bases and J by 6 bases, and 12 bases separated the two germline ends. The CDR3 protein is CASSYSIQAGQPQHF. As DNA, the CDR3 is TGTGCCAGCAGTTACTCGATCCAGGCCGGTCAGCCCCAGCATTTT.

As regards this clone: The same CDR3 can be traced to other DNA sequences in this sample. V usage is TRBV6-1 and J usage is TRBJ2-1; no clear D gene. The CDR3 length is 10 residues. Germline CDR1 MNHNS, CDR2 SASEGT. V was shortened by 4 bases and J by 10 bases, with 5 bases between the two germline ends. The CDR3 loop is CASSGSEQFF. CDR3 sequence (DNA): TGTGCCAGCAGTGGGTCGGAGCAGTTCTTC.

The J gene is TRBJ1-2, the V gene TRBV9, with D possibly TRBD1 on 6 matching bases. Germline V lookup: CDR1 SGDLS, CDR2 YYNGEE. Trimming left V 0 bases short and J 3 bases short, with 12 bases between. The CDR3 is 15 residues long. CDR3 nucleotides: TGTGCCAGCAGCGTAGTGGGGGACACCGACTATGGCTACACCTTC. Its protein is CASSVVGDTDYGYTF.

This chain uses TRBV6-5 with TRBJ1-4, with TRBD1 matching 7 bases. CDR1 is MNHEY and CDR2 is SVGAGI in the germline V gene. The CDR3 is made up of 15 amino acids. V lost 2 bases to trimming and J lost 7 bases; unmatched junction nucleotides: 7. Written as DNA, the CDR3 is TGTGCCAGCAGTTACAAACAGGGGTGGGGTGAAAAACTGTTTTTT. It is translated as CASSYKQGWGEKLFF.

In its sample, this clone was seen once. The chain carries TRBV6-6 and TRBJ2-2, with D hard to call. The germline CDR1 and CDR2 sequences are MNHNY and SVGAGI (reference sequence). This CDR3 has 13 residues. The V end lost 5 bases, the J end lost 6 bases, and 10 bases lay between the germline ends. For the CDR3, the DNA is TGTGCCAGCAGTCCACGAACAGCCGGGGAGCTGTTTTTT. Its protein product is CASSPRTAGELFF.

This chain uses TRBV25-1 with TRBJ1-4, with a weak D call TRBD1 (6 bases). Germline V CDR1 and CDR2: MGHDK, SYGVNS. The CDR3 has 16 residues. Trimming left V 1 base short and J 8 bases short, with 17 bases between. Here the CDR3 DNA reads TGTGCCAGCAGTGAATTCTCAGGGCAGGGGAGCGAAAAACTGTTTTTT. It specifies CASSEFSGQGSEKLFF.

This chain joins TRBV28 and TRBJ1-2, with 7 bases fitting TRBD1. Trimming cost V 4 bases and J 0 bases; bases outside gene matches: 5. CDR1 and CDR2 from the germline V gene are MDHEN and SYDVKM. The CDR3 length is 15 residues. DNA of the CDR3: TGTGCCAGCAGTTCGACCGGGACAGCTAACTATGGCTACACCTTC. Translating gives CASSSTGTANYGYTF.

The chain recombines TRBV10-3 with TRBJ1-3; D is unresolved. CDR1 and CDR2 (germline): ENHRY, SYGVKD. The CDR3 runs 15 residues. V gave up 6 bases and J gave up 2 bases, with 14 bases separating them. CDR3 nucleotides: TGTGCCATCAGGGAACCGGCTCGGCCTGGAAACACCATATATTTT. Encoded protein: CAIREPARPGNTIYF.

The CDR3: CASSYSGFEAFF. CDR3 DNA sequence: TGTGCCAGCAGTTACTCGGGCTTCGAAGCTTTCTTT. V gene TRBV6-5 combines with J gene TRBJ1-1, with unresolved D. Trimming removed 0 bases at V and 8 bases at J, with 7 bases between. The CDR3 is 12 residues long. The germline gives CDR1 MNHEY, CDR2 SVGAGI.

This chain links TRBV29-1 with TRBJ2-7, with 10 bases that match TRBD1. Unmatched junction bases numbered 6, after V lost 7 bases and J lost 6 bases. This CDR3 has 12 amino acids. Germline lookup yields CDR1 SQVTM and CDR2 ANQGSEA. Here the CDR3 reads CSGRQGASEQYF. The CDR3 region has the DNA TGCAGCGGCCGACAGGGGGCGAGCGAGCAGTACTTC.

This clone was counted between two and nine times. The chain couples TRBV6-6 to TRBJ2-7; 11 nucleotides line up with TRBD1. The junction had 8 bases not matched to a gene; V was cut back by 6 bases and J by 4 bases. The germline V gene has CDR1 MNHNY and CDR2 SVGAGI (reference sequence). The CDR3 has 15 amino acids. The CDR3 nucleotides are TGTGCCAGCAGCCGTGGGACAGGGGGACTGTACGAGCAGTACTTC. Protein sequence: CASSRGTGGLYEQYF.

This clone showed up just a few times. This chain joins TRBV2 and TRBJ1-3; D may be TRBD1 (5 bases). The length of the CDR3 is 15 residues. V was pared by 6 bases and J by 0 bases, with 12 bases between. Germline V gene data show CDR1 as SNHLY and CDR2 as FYNNEI. In nucleotides, the CDR3 is TGTGCCAGCAGCTACACAGGTGACTCTGGAAACACCATATATTTT. This sequence encodes CASSYTGDSGNTIYF.

V gene TRBV10-2 combines with J gene TRBJ2-2; TRBD2 matches at 14 bases. Germline V gives CDR1 WSHSY, CDR2 SAAADI. The CDR3 runs 15 residues. Losses at the gene ends were 10 bases for V and 8 bases for J; bases not matched to a gene: 9. CDR3 coding DNA: TGCGCCACCGGCCCGGGACTAGCGGGAGTAGGGGAGCTGTTTTTT. This codes for CATGPGLAGVGELFF.